This T cell receptor (beta chain) was profiled in a study of T-cell memory formation after mild COVID-19. Employing constant-segment primers, 5'RACE generated TCR alpha and TCR beta cDNA libraries bearing sample barcodes and UMIs. One entry per CDR3 protein results from TCRdb running MiXCR on the 5' RACE reads. Counted here are about 600,000 distinct CDR3 sequences, roughly 20% occurring once; the ten biggest clones make up approximately 8.4%. V lost 7 bases and J 1 base, leaving 14 bases between the germline ends. CDR1 and CDR2 from the germline V gene are MDHEN and SYDVKM. The CDR3 has 15 residues.

The sample was PBMCs or a T cell subset sorted from them (not recorded which). The source of this sequence is an adult woman who had mild COVID-19 (a few samples of this study predate the infection). Cell type and time point are not known. J is TRBJ2-1 and V is TRBV28; D is uncertain. CDR3 amino acids: CASTLISLSYNEQFF. In DNA, the CDR3 is TGTGCCAGCACCCTAATAAGCCTGTCCTACAATGAGCAGTTCTTC.